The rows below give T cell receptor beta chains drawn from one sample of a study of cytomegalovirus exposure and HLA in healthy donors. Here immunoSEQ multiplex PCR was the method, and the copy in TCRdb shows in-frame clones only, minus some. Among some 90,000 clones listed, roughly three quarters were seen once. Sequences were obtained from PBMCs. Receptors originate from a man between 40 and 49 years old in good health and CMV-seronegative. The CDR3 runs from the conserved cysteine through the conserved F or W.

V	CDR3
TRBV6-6	CASKPYEAQPQHF
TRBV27	CASRAAGAASIQPQHF
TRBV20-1	CSARAYGYTF
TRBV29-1	CSVEQGYTGELFF
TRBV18	CASSPGQGALYEQYF
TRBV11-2	CASSKVSGTSYEQYF
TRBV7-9	CASSKTGGSYGYTF
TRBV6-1	CASSEAGEQYF
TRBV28	CASSFPDSNNEKLFF
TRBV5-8	CASSLRLSGTNEQFF
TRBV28	CASSSGGYGYTF
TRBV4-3	CASSPARTGSANIQYF
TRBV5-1	CASSSGTHEETQYF
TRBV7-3	CASSPFGTSGYNEQFF
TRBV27	CASSRRDDITDTQYF
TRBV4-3	CASSQVTAGNTIYF
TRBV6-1	CASSEADTYEQYF
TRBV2	CASSGLPQDRGHYGTGELFF
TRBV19	CASSREQGDNSPLHF
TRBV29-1	CSVGGQGSETQYF
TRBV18	CASSPLSNRVSSYEQYF
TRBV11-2	CASSLAGLDTDTQYF
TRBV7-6	CASSLAASGGLGVYEQYF
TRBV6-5	CASSPGDATNEKLFF
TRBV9	CASSSSGRYGYTF
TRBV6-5	CASSLTRDRTYEQYF
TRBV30	CAWNKSPVTGNTIYF
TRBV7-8	CASSFPRNTEAFF
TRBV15	CATSPGGGTNEKLFF
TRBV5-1	CASSPRQGSITGELFF
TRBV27	CASSGRDRVIFADTQYF
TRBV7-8	CASSLERGWTGELFF
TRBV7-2	CASSPLYGKNIQYF
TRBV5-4	CASSLGGQNSNQPQHF
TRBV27	CASSPRGKETQYF
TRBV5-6	CASSLEVRGGWTEAFF
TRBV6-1	CASSEVPGARSPLHF
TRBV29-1	CSGTGQGAHGYTF
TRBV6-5	CASSYSSGGYYNEQFF
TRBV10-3	CAISAGGPNHEQYF
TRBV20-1	CRGDRNQPQHF
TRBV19	CASSADRSSYNEQFF
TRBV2	CASSGGMNTEAFF
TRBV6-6	CASSYGTLNYEQYF
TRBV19	CATTITGGLQPQHF
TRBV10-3	CATQSSGNTIYF
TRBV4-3	CASSQDGEHYEQYF
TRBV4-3	CASSQGPGQGGETQYF
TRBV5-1	CASSLVIADTQYF
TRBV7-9	CASSLEGGWGEKLFF
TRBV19	CASSILGTSTDTQYF
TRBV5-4	CASSIGLAGGRIGDTQYF
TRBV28	CASSSLGLNTEAFF
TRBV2	CASTWVEGQPQHF
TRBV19	CASSTRRDRGEYNSPLHF
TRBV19	CASSIRQGIRQPQHF
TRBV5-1	CASSPGRETDTQYF
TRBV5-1	CASSPRGVEGPLHF
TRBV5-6	CASSLLAGATNQETQYF
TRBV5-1	CASSLERVNTEAFF